Below, 24 T cell receptor beta chains from the same sample are listed, as sequenced in a study of PD-1 blockade in classical Hodgkin lymphoma. Assay: immunoSEQ multiplex PCR; the TCRdb copy retains only in-frame clones and omits some. In the table there are tens of thousands of clones, about nine tenths of which are singletons. As for time point: cycle 4 day 1 (C4D1), after less than seven weeks of nivolumab. All patients experienced relapse after autologous stem cell transplantation, and brentuximab vedotin exposure was variable. The sequencing here drew on peripheral blood mononuclear cells (PBMCs), taken before the fourth cycle of nivolumab. The receptors were sampled from a human donor with classical Hodgkin lymphoma.

V is TRBV6-5 and J is TRBJ1-1; 9 positions match TRBD1. Per germline, CDR1 MNHEY and CDR2 SVGAGI. The ends lost 5 bases at V and 4 bases at J; junction bases unmatched: 8. There are 15 residues in the CDR3. Written as DNA, the CDR3 is TGTGCCAGCAGTCCAATTATGACAGGGGGCACTGAAGCTTTCTTT. Translating it yields CASSPIMTGGTEAFF.

This chain uses TRBV27 with TRBJ1-2, with TRBD1 as a possible D gene (6 bases). Between the trimmed V and J ends, which lost 4 bases and 5 bases, there was a span of 17 bases. Germline V CDR1 and CDR2: MNHEY, SMNVEV (reference sequence). CDR3 size: 15 residues. CDR3 sequence: CASSSVRRGFYGYTF. DNA of the CDR3: TGTGCCAGCAGTTCGGTTCGCAGGGGTTTTTATGGCTACACCTTC.

The chain combines TRBV27 with TRBJ2-1, with 7 positions matching TRBD1. CDR1 is MNHEY, CDR2 SMNVEV, per germline (reference sequence). There are 19 residues in the CDR3. The V and J ends lost 0 bases and 1 base, in that order; junction bases with no gene match: 12. The CDR3 DNA is TGTGCCAGCAGTTTATCCGCGCCCCACAGGGGAGTATCCTACAATGAGCAGTTCTTC. Translating gives CASSLSAPHRGVSYNEQFF.

The rearrangement uses TRBV10-3 and TRBJ1-5; 11 nucleotides align to TRBD1. The V gene's germline CDR1 is ENHRY and CDR2 SYGVKD. Losses at the gene ends were 10 bases for V and 3 bases for J; bases not matched to a gene: 5. The CDR3 spans 14 residues. The CDR3 DNA sequence: TGTGCCACAAGGACAGGGGGCGACAATCAGCCCCAGCATTTT. It translates to CATRTGGDNQPQHF.

The chain uses TRBV13 and TRBJ2-7, with 7 bases lining up with TRBD2. The CDR3 has 14 residues. CDR1 PRHDT and CDR2 FYEKMQ come from the germline V gene (reference sequence). The trim removed 5 bases at V and 3 bases at J, leaving 7 bases unmatched. The CDR3 reads CASSVGLRSYEQYF. The CDR3 DNA sequence: TGTGCCAGCAGCGTGGGACTACGGAGCTACGAGCAGTACTTC.

This clone was counted once. The rearrangement joins TRBV5-4 to TRBJ2-1, with D perhaps TRBD1 (5 bases). This CDR3 has 13 residues. Trimming took off 0 bases at V and 7 bases at J, with 8 bases between the two ends. Germline-derived CDR1 and CDR2 are SGHNT and YYREEE (reference sequence). CDR3 sequence (DNA): TGTGCCAGCAGCTTGGTCACAGGTAATGAGCAGTTCTTC. It yields the protein CASSLVTGNEQFF.

The chain links TRBV15 to TRBJ2-1; D remains unclear. Germline V lookup: CDR1 LNHNV, CDR2 YYDKDF (reference sequence). V was shortened by 3 bases and J by 4 bases, with 16 bases between the two germline ends. The CDR3 is 16 residues long. CDR3 nucleotide sequence: TGTGCCACCAGCAGGACGGTAGATTTGGCTTACAATGAGCAGTTCTTC. Translating it yields CATSRTVDLAYNEQFF.

This rearrangement joins TRBV7-8 to TRBJ1-1; TRBD1 agrees at 9 bases. CDR3 size: 14 residues. From germline, CDR1 is SGHVS and CDR2 FQNEAQ. The V and J ends lost 4 bases and 4 bases, in that order; junction bases with no gene match: 4. This CDR3 is CASSSGQGITEAFF. Written as DNA, the CDR3 is TGTGCCAGCAGCTCCGGACAGGGGATCACTGAAGCTTTCTTT. The full variable domain, with the rest looked up from reference TRBV7-8 and TRBJ1-1, is GAGVSQSPRYKVAKRGQDVALRCDPISGHVSLFWYQQALGQGPEFLTYFQNEAQLDKSGLPSDRFFAERPEGSVSTLKIQRTQQEDSAVYLCASSSGQGITEAFFGQGTRLTVV.

This clone was seen just once. The genes are TRBV30 and TRBJ2-3; D not certain. The CDR3 is made up of 12 amino acids. CDR1 GTSNPN and CDR2 SVGIG come from the germline V gene (reference sequence). With 4 bases removed from V and 3 bases from J, the gap between germline ends came to 8 bases. CDR3 region: CAWTKGTDTQYF. CDR3 DNA sequence: TGTGCCTGGACAAAAGGGACAGATACGCAGTATTTT.

The chain couples TRBV20-1 to TRBJ1-2; no definite D call. Per germline, CDR1 DFQATT and CDR2 SNEGSKA (reference sequence). V was pared by 3 bases and J by 6 bases, with 8 bases between. This CDR3 has 11 residues. The CDR3 protein is CSASPYHGYTF. In DNA, the CDR3 is TGCAGTGCTAGTCCGTACCATGGCTACACCTTC.

Notes on this clone: At the DNA level, this CDR3 is encoded by other sequences in the same sample as well. V usage is TRBV18 and J usage is TRBJ1-3, with D possibly TRBD1 on 5 matching bases. The V end lost 3 bases, the J end lost 0 bases, and 9 bases lay between the germline ends. The germline CDR1 and CDR2 sequences are KGHSH and LQKENI. The CDR3 spans 15 residues. The CDR3 bases are TGTGCCAGCTCACCCTCAGGGAACTCTGGAAACACCATATATTTT. Translated, it gives CASSPSGNSGNTIYF.

This chain uses TRBV11-2 with TRBJ2-5, with a possible D match to TRBD1 (6 bases). Germline V gives CDR1 SGHAT, CDR2 FQNNGV. The CDR3 has 13 residues. Trimming removed 3 bases from V and 5 bases from J, with 10 bases in between. This chain's CDR3 is CASSFGGGETQYF. The CDR3 DNA reads as TGTGCCAGCAGCTTTGGGGGCGGGGAGACCCAGTACTTC. Combining the CDR3 with reference TRBV11-2 and TRBJ2-5 gives the whole variable domain EAGVAQSPRYKIIEKRQSVAFWCNPISGHATLYWYQQILGQGPKLLIQFQNNGVVDDSQLPKDRFSAERLKGVDSTLKIQPAKLEDSAVYLCASSFGGGETQYFGPGTRLLVL.

The DNA for the CDR3 is TGTGCCAGTAACGAACCGGGACAATCTTTTGTTGCTTTCTTT. It codes for CASNEPGQSFVAFF. This chain connects TRBV2 to TRBJ1-1; D may be TRBD1 (6 bases). CDR1 and CDR2 (germline): SNHLY, FYNNEI. This CDR3 is 14 amino acids long. V dropped 9 bases and J dropped 11 bases, with 25 bases sitting between them.

The chain recombines TRBV28 with TRBJ1-2; D ambiguous. The germline CDR1 and CDR2 sequences are MDHEN and SYDVKM. The CDR3 runs 13 residues. V shed 8 bases and J shed 8 bases, with 18 bases lying between them. The CDR3 DNA reads TGTGCCAGCGTTAACCCCGGACCGCGGGGCTACACCTTC. Protein product: CASVNPGPRGYTF.

The chain recombines TRBV10-3 with TRBJ2-3; D uncertain. Germline CDR1 reads ENHRY; CDR2 reads SYGVKD. This CDR3 has 12 amino acids. V lost 2 bases and J lost 5, with 5 bases in between. As DNA, the CDR3 is TGTGCCATCAGTGAGGGTCGAGATACGCAGTATTTT. It yields the protein CAISEGRDTQYF.

The rearrangement joins TRBV11-2 to TRBJ1-1; D is possibly TRBD1 (6 bases). This CDR3 comprises 15 residues. Trimming took off 1 base at V and 2 bases at J, with 11 bases between the two ends. Germline CDR1 reads SGHAT; CDR2 reads FQNNGV. The DNA for the CDR3 is TGTGCCAGCAGCTTAGGTAGGGGGACAAACACTGAAGCTTTCTTT. As protein: CASSLGRGTNTEAFF.

CDR3 coding DNA: TGTGCCAGCAGGAGACAGACGAACACTGAAGCTTTCTTT. It specifies CASRRQTNTEAFF. The chain carries TRBV2 and TRBJ1-1; weak D call: TRBD1 (5 bases). Per the germline V gene, CDR1 is SNHLY and CDR2 is FYNNEI. CDR3 length: 13 amino acids. Between the trimmed V and J ends, which lost 6 bases and 1 base, there was a span of 9 bases.

In DNA, the CDR3 is TGCGCCAGCAGCCAAGATGTCACAGCTAACTATGGCTACACCTTC. Amino acid sequence: CASSQDVTANYGYTF. This sequence joins TRBV4-3 and TRBJ1-2, with no clear D. Trimming stripped 0 bases from V and 0 bases from J, with 8 bases between. CDR1 is LGHNA and CDR2 is YSLEER in the germline V gene. This CDR3 region has 15 residues.

V and J are TRBV2 and TRBJ2-1, with 12 bases matching TRBD2. The CDR3 spans 15 residues. V was clipped by 4 bases and J by 2 bases; unmatched bases: 0. Looked up from germline, CDR1 is SNHLY and CDR2 is FYNNEI. The CDR3 is CASSGLAGAYNEQFF. CDR3 nucleotides: TGTGCCAGCAGTGGACTAGCGGGGGCCTACAATGAGCAGTTCTTC.

The chain combines TRBV4-2 with TRBJ2-2; possibly TRBD2 for D (6 bases). There are 17 residues in the CDR3. CDR1 LGHNA and CDR2 YNFKEQ come from the germline V gene. V lost 1 base, J lost 0 bases, and 12 bases lay in between. As DNA, the CDR3 is TGTGCCAGCAGCCAAGGGTTTGCTAGCGCGAACACCGGGGAGCTGTTTTTT. Protein sequence: CASSQGFASANTGELFF.

V is TRBV7-2 and J is TRBJ2-5; 11 nucleotides agree with TRBD2. CDR1 is SGHTA, CDR2 FQGNSA, per germline. The CDR3 length is 15 residues. Unmatched junction bases numbered 5, after V lost 3 bases and J lost 5 bases. The CDR3 reads CASSFSLAGAETQYF. The CDR3 bases are TGTGCCAGCAGCTTTTCACTAGCGGGGGCTGAGACCCAGTACTTC.

The gene calls are TRBV6-5 and TRBJ2-4; D might be TRBD2 (5 bases). V was pared by 5 bases and J by 6 bases, with 5 bases between. The CDR3 is made up of 11 amino acids. Germline V gene data show CDR1 as MNHEY and CDR2 as SVGAGI. This CDR3 is CASSAGNIQYF. Written as DNA, the CDR3 is TGTGCCAGCAGTGCGGGAAACATTCAGTACTTC.

The chain employs TRBV2 and TRBJ1-5; D is possibly TRBD1 (5 bases). The germline V gene encodes CDR1 SNHLY and CDR2 FYNNEI. The V and J ends lost 4 bases and 0 bases respectively, with 7 bases between them. The CDR3 extends over 14 amino acids. CDR3 bases: TGTGCCAGCAGTGGGGGGAATAGCAATCAGCCCCAGCATTTT. Translating gives CASSGGNSNQPQHF.

The gene calls are TRBV7-6 and TRBJ2-7; no clear D. The CDR3 is 12 residues long. V lost 1 base and J lost 4, with 5 bases in between. CDR1 is SGHVS and CDR2 is FNYEAQ in the germline V gene. The CDR3 region has the DNA TGTGCCAGCAGCTTAGGGGATTACGAGCAGTACTTC. Amino acids: CASSLGDYEQYF.